One and the same sample provided the 19 T cell receptor beta chains below, sequenced in a study of T cell clonotyping in hematopoietic cell transplantation. Regarding time point: recipient sample about 28 days before transplant, after cytoreduction. The table came from immunoSEQ multiplex PCR; TCRdb's copy has only in-frame clones and leaves some out. The sample consists of roughly 45,000 clones, 85% to 90% of them appearing once. The sample here was peripheral blood mononuclear cells, taken before stem cell transplant. These TCRs come from a man aged 55-75 years with biphenotypic leukemia. Some clones in this sample may be carry-over from other donors' samples.

This chain links TRBV28 with TRBJ2-3, with 9 bases aligning to TRBD2. The CDR3 runs 15 residues. Trimming cost V 6 bases and J 4 bases; bases outside gene matches: 8. The germline gives CDR1 MDHEN, CDR2 SYDVKM. The CDR3 loop is CASSPSGDRPDTQYF. In DNA form, the CDR3 reads TGTGCCAGCAGCCCTAGCGGGGATCGCCCAGATACGCAGTATTTT.

The gene calls are TRBV4-1 and TRBJ1-5, with a tentative D call TRBD1 (6 bases). V lost 0 bases to trimming and J lost 5 bases, with 11 bases between them. The germline CDR1 and CDR2 sequences are MGHRA and YSYEKL. CDR3 length: 15 residues. The CDR3 bases are TGCGCCAGCAGCCAAGAGGCCAGGGGACATCAGCCCCAGCATTTT. Amino acids: CASSQEARGHQPQHF.

CDR3 sequence reads: CASSSSGTVYNEQFF. The CDR3 coding sequence is TGTGCCAGCAGCTCGAGCGGGACAGTCTACAATGAGCAGTTCTTC. The V gene is TRBV6-4, the J gene TRBJ2-1; the D call may be TRBD1 or TRBD2 (7 bases each). The CDR3 runs 15 residues. From germline, CDR1 is MRHNA and CDR2 SNTAGT. V gave up 6 bases and J gave up 3 bases, with 15 bases separating them.

This sequence joins TRBV7-2 and TRBJ2-5, with TRBD2 matching 13 bases. V was pared by 1 base and J by 5 bases, with 7 bases of the junction left unmatched. The germline CDR1 and CDR2 sequences are SGHTA and FQGNSA. The CDR3 has 17 residues. CDR3 coding DNA: TGTGCCAGCAGCTTAGGGACTAGCGGGAGCGGGGTGGAGACCCAGTACTTC. Translation: CASSLGTSGSGVETQYF.

This clone showed up just a few times. Here the CDR3 reads CASSSTGGGYEQYF. CDR3 coding DNA: TGTGCCAGCAGTTCCACAGGGGGTGGCTACGAGCAGTACTTC. The chain links TRBV28 to TRBJ2-7; 8 positions agree with TRBD1. V shed 4 bases and J 3 bases; nucleotides not matched to a gene: 5. Germline CDR1 MDHEN, CDR2 SYDVKM. The length of the CDR3 is 14 residues.

This clone was counted only a few times. The chain joins TRBV2 to TRBJ1-2; a possible D gene is TRBD1 (5 bases). Trimming removed 2 bases from V and 3 bases from J, with 7 bases in between. The germline CDR1 and CDR2 sequences are SNHLY and FYNNEI. This CDR3 has 13 amino acids. CDR3 sequence (DNA): TGTGCCAGCAGTGAAACGGGGCACTATGGCTACACCTTC. Protein sequence: CASSETGHYGYTF.

V is TRBV18 and J is TRBJ2-7; 9 bases align to TRBD1. The germline V gene encodes CDR1 KGHSH and CDR2 LQKENI. The CDR3 is 16 amino acids. V was clipped by 2 bases and J by 5 bases; unmatched bases: 10. CDR3 in amino acids: CASSPGFGTGSDEQYF. In DNA form, the CDR3 reads TGTGCCAGCTCACCAGGATTCGGGACAGGGAGCGACGAGCAGTACTTC.

J is TRBJ2-1 and V is TRBV20-1, with a weak D call TRBD2 (6 bases). The germline gives CDR1 DFQATT, CDR2 SNEGSKA (reference sequence). The CDR3 loop spans 11 amino acids. Trimming removed 8 bases at V and 13 bases at J, with 18 bases between. The CDR3 loop reads CSPHTSPAQFF. In DNA form, the CDR3 reads TGCAGTCCTCACACTAGCCCCGCTCAGTTCTTC.

The chain recombines TRBV13 with TRBJ2-7, with TRBD1 matching 10 bases. Germline lookup yields CDR1 PRHDT and CDR2 FYEKMQ (reference sequence). The length of the CDR3 is 14 residues. Trimming removed 4 bases from V and 4 bases from J; junction bases left unmatched: 4. CDR3 loop: CASSSRTGGYEQYF. CDR3 DNA sequence: TGTGCCAGCAGCTCCCGGACAGGGGGTTACGAGCAGTACTTC.

The rearrangement joins TRBV2 to TRBJ2-7; 8 bases align to TRBD1. Trimming at V came to 7 bases and at J to 5 bases, leaving 7 bases not matched to a gene. Germline V gene sequence: CDR1 SNHLY, CDR2 FYNNEI. This CDR3 has 13 amino acids. CDR3 DNA sequence: TGTGCCAGCACCGCGGACAGGGTGAACGAGCAGTACTTC. Protein sequence: CASTADRVNEQYF.

This chain uses TRBV11-3 with TRBJ1-1; TRBD1 aligns across 7 bases. The germline V gene encodes CDR1 SGHNT and CDR2 YENEEA. After removal of 4 bases from V and 1 base from J, the junction contained 6 bases not matched to a gene. The CDR3 runs to 15 residues. DNA of the CDR3: TGTGCCAGCAGCTACACAGGGGTTACGAACACTGAAGCTTTCTTT. This encodes CASSYTGVTNTEAFF.

CDR3 protein: CASSPSRQNNQPQHF. The DNA of the CDR3 is TGTGCCAGCTCACCATCCCGACAGAACAATCAGCCCCAGCATTTT. The J gene is TRBJ1-5, the V gene TRBV18; the D gene is possibly TRBD1 (5 bases). The CDR3 has 15 amino acids. V was clipped by 2 bases and J by 3 bases, with 11 bases between them. From germline, CDR1 is KGHSH and CDR2 LQKENI.

The J gene is TRBJ1-4, the V gene TRBV7-2; a possible D gene is TRBD1 (5 bases). The V end was cut by 2 bases, the J end by 3 bases, with 22 bases between. The V gene's germline CDR1 is SGHTA and CDR2 FQGNSA. The CDR3 is 19 amino acids. CDR3 DNA sequence: TGTGCCAGCAGCTTAAGTCGTGTCGGCAGGGTTGGGGCTAATGAAAAACTGTTTTTT. Protein product: CASSLSRVGRVGANEKLFF.

The chain uses TRBV7-3 and TRBJ2-5; the D is unclear. Deletions cut 5 bases from V and 5 bases from J, with 12 bases between. The CDR3 is made up of 13 amino acids. The V gene's germline CDR1 is SGHTA and CDR2 FQGTGA. The CDR3 DNA sequence: TGTGCCAGCAGCCTCGCTGGCCGGGAGACCCAGTACTTC. This translates into CASSLAGRETQYF.

The rearrangement links TRBV20-1 to TRBJ1-1, with unresolved D. Trimming pared 5 bases from V and 7 bases from J, leaving 8 bases between. From germline, CDR1 is DFQATT and CDR2 SNEGSKA (reference sequence). CDR3 length: 10 residues. In DNA, the CDR3 is TGCAGTGCTGAACGGGATGAAGCTTTCTTT. This gives the protein CSAERDEAFF.

The rearrangement uses TRBV5-1 and TRBJ2-5; TRBD2 is a possible D gene (6 bases). V was pared by 0 bases and J by 2 bases, with 14 bases between. In germline, CDR1 is SGHRS, CDR2 YFSETQ. This CDR3 spans 16 amino acids. For the CDR3, the DNA is TGCGCCAGCAGCTTGGTGACGGGAGAGGGGCAAGAGACCCAGTACTTC. It codes for CASSLVTGEGQETQYF. Complete variable domain (other parts from reference TRBV5-1 and TRBJ2-5): KAGVTQTPRYLIKTRGQQVTLSCSPISGHRSVSWYQQTPGQGLQFLFEYFSETQRNKGNFPGRFSGRQFSNSRSEMNVSTLELGDSALYLCASSLVTGEGQETQYFGPGTRLLVL.

In this sample, this clone turned up once. The rearrangement links TRBV5-6 to TRBJ1-1; D perhaps matches TRBD1 (6 bases). Germline loops: CDR1 SGHDT, CDR2 YYEEEE. The CDR3 extends over 16 amino acids. Trimming left V 2 bases short and J 2 bases short, with 16 bases between. CDR3 protein: CASSFTTDRRNTEAFF. For the CDR3, the DNA is TGTGCCAGCAGCTTCACAACCGACAGGAGAAACACTGAAGCTTTCTTT.

This clone has a handful of counts. This rearrangement joins TRBV6-1 to TRBJ2-7; no reliable D call. Germline lookup yields CDR1 MNHNS and CDR2 SASEGT. This CDR3 contains 14 residues. V was shortened by 5 bases and J by 3 bases, with 14 bases between the two germline ends. The DNA for the CDR3 is TGTGCCAGCAGTACCGGGCCAACGGGCTACGAGCAGTACTTC. Protein product: CASSTGPTGYEQYF.

This clone has only a few counts. This sequence joins TRBV5-4 and TRBJ1-1, with a possible D match to TRBD1 (5 bases). V lost 2 bases and J lost 5, with 10 bases in between. CDR3 length: 13 residues. Germline values: CDR1 SGHNT, CDR2 YYREEE (reference sequence). The CDR3 DNA reads as TGTGCCAGCAGCTTATCAGGGTGGACTGAAGCTTTCTTT. Translating gives CASSLSGWTEAFF.